Shown below are 32 T cell receptor beta chains from a single sample sequenced in a study of shared clonotypes between healthy human individuals. Clones were read by immunoSEQ multiplex PCR, and TCRdb kept only the in-frame ones, dropping some. The repertoire has about 1 million clones, under 80% of them found once; the top ten carry 1.4%. Source material: memory CD4+ T cells sorted from blood. Subset in this sample: CD45RA-negative fraction. These TCRs come from a man aged 18 to 30 in good health.

In nucleotides, the CDR3 is TGTGCCAGCATCCGAACAGGGTCGGAGACCCAGTACTTC. Translated, it gives CASIRTGSETQYF. The chain links TRBV6-5 to TRBJ2-5; D is perhaps TRBD1 (6 bases). The CDR3 is made up of 13 amino acids. Germline V gene lookup returns CDR1 MNHEY and CDR2 SVGAGI. The ends were cut back, 7 bases at V and 5 bases at J, with 14 bases in the middle.

This clone was observed a handful of times. The J gene is TRBJ1-2, the V gene TRBV5-1; 9 bases are a match to TRBD1. The CDR3 spans 15 residues. Germline V gene sequence: CDR1 SGHRS, CDR2 YFSETQ. Losses at the gene ends were 4 bases for V and 0 bases for J; bases not matched to a gene: 4. The CDR3 nucleotides read TGCGCCAGCAGCCTAGGACAGGGGACTAACTATGGCTACACCTTC. Translation: CASSLGQGTNYGYTF. The full variable domain, its missing parts supplied by reference TRBV5-1 and TRBJ1-2, is KAGVTQTPRYLIKTRGQQVTLSCSPISGHRSVSWYQQTPGQGLQFLFEYFSETQRNKGNFPGRFSGRQFSNSRSEMNVSTLELGDSALYLCASSLGQGTNYGYTFGSGTRLTVV.

For this clone: One junction end disagrees with the germline gene, perhaps due to a read error. The rearrangement uses TRBV7-7 and TRBJ2-5; the D is unclear. CDR1 SSHAT and CDR2 FNYEAQ come from the germline V gene (reference sequence). The CDR3 covers 13 residues. CDR3 loop: CASSLAVSETQYF. The CDR3 bases are TGTGCTAGCAGCCTCGCTGTCTCCGAGACCCAGTACTTC.

In its sample, this clone was seen once. This chain links TRBV16 with TRBJ2-5, with D perhaps assigned TRBD1 or TRBD2 (5 bases each). The CDR3 has 13 residues. V was shortened by 0 bases and J by 7 bases, with 9 bases between the two germline ends. Looked up from germline, CDR1 is KGHSY and CDR2 is FQNENV. The CDR3 sequence is CASSQSRDGTQYF. In DNA form, the CDR3 reads TGTGCCAGCAGCCAATCCAGGGACGGGACCCAGTACTTC.

The chain couples TRBV29-1 to TRBJ2-2; possible D gene TRBD1, 6 bases. CDR3 size: 11 residues. V shed 7 bases and J shed 6 bases, with 9 bases lying between them. Germline V gives CDR1 SQVTM, CDR2 ANQGSEA. CDR3 DNA sequence: TGCAGCGGACAGGCGGCCGGGGAGCTGTTTTTT. This translates into CSGQAAGELFF.

This clone has only a few counts. The rearrangement uses TRBV30 and TRBJ2-2; D not resolved. CDR1 is GTSNPN and CDR2 is SVGIG in the germline V gene (reference sequence). The ends were cut back, 7 bases at V and 7 bases at J, with 13 bases in the middle. The CDR3 spans 12 residues. CDR3 DNA: TGTGCCTCGGCTAATTCGGGCGGGGAGCTGTTTTTT. Amino acids: CASANSGGELFF.

This clone was seen a handful of times. V gene TRBV2 combines with J gene TRBJ1-5; D remains unclear. The CDR3 sequence is 12 residues long. The V end was cut by 6 bases, the J end by 6 bases, with 9 bases between. Germline values: CDR1 SNHLY, CDR2 FYNNEI. DNA of the CDR3: TGTGCCAGCAGAACGGACGGTCAGCCCCAGCATTTT. Amino acids: CASRTDGQPQHF.

The chain employs TRBV29-1 and TRBJ2-3; D may be TRBD1 or TRBD2 (5 bases each). V shed 7 bases and J shed 0 bases, with 14 bases lying between them. The CDR3 spans 14 residues. The germline gives CDR1 SQVTM, CDR2 ANQGSEA. CDR3 amino acids: CSAARDPSTDTQYF. As DNA, the CDR3 is TGCAGCGCGGCCCGGGACCCTAGCACAGATACGCAGTATTTT.

The rearrangement joins TRBV11-2 to TRBJ2-3; a weak D match, TRBD1 (6 bases). Per the germline V gene, CDR1 is SGHAT and CDR2 is FQNNGV. Deletions cut 0 bases from V and 2 bases from J, with 9 bases between. The CDR3 runs 15 residues. The DNA for the CDR3 is TGTGCCAGCAGCTTAGAATGGGACAACACAGATACGCAGTATTTT. Translation: CASSLEWDNTDTQYF.

The chain carries TRBV11-2 and TRBJ1-6, with TRBD1 matching 7 bases. V shed 4 bases, J shed 9 bases, and the junction held 6 bases outside the gene matches. Germline lookup yields CDR1 SGHAT and CDR2 FQNNGV. This CDR3 region has 14 residues. CDR3 residues: CASSSDRVSSPLHF. The CDR3 bases are TGTGCCAGCAGCTCCGACAGGGTCAGTTCACCCCTCCACTTT.

In this sample, this clone turned up a few times. This sample includes further DNA sequences coding for the same CDR3. The rearrangement uses TRBV7-9 and TRBJ1-5, with unresolved D. Germline V gives CDR1 SEHNR, CDR2 FQNEAQ (reference sequence). The CDR3 has 13 residues. V dropped 0 bases and J dropped 5 bases, with 5 bases sitting between them. CDR3 sequence (DNA): TGTGCCAGCAGCTTAGCGGGCGATCAGCCCCAGCATTTT. Encoded protein: CASSLAGDQPQHF.

The chain carries TRBV10-1 and TRBJ2-2; TRBD2 is a possible D gene (6 bases). The CDR3 is made up of 15 amino acids. The V gene lost 1 base and the J gene lost 1 base, with 7 bases spanning the gap. The germline gives CDR1 WNHNN, CDR2 SYGVQD (reference sequence). CDR3 in amino acids: CASSEFGGNTGELFF. CDR3 sequence (DNA): TGCGCCAGCAGTGAGTTCGGGGGGAACACCGGGGAGCTGTTTTTT.

In DNA form, the CDR3 reads TGCAGCGCGGGACGTGAGCTTGTTGGTCGCAATGAGCAGTTCTTC. Translated: CSAGRELVGRNEQFF. The chain carries TRBV29-1 and TRBJ2-1, with D perhaps assigned TRBD1 or TRBD2 (5 bases each). Germline V CDR1 and CDR2: SQVTM, ANQGSEA. V lost 7 bases, J lost 6 bases, and 22 bases lay in between. The CDR3 consists of 15 residues.

As to this clone: Given a much more abundant clone one base away, this may be a read error. V gene TRBV9 combines with J gene TRBJ2-3; 13 nucleotides align to TRBD2. CDR1 is SGDLS and CDR2 is YYNGEE in the germline V gene. J lost 2 bases, V lost 4 bases, and 4 bases had no gene match. CDR3 length equals 16 residues. This chain's CDR3 is CASSSGLAGTTDTQYF. CDR3 nucleotide sequence: TGTGCCAGCAGCTCGGGACTAGCGGGGACCACAGATACGCAGTATTTT.

The genes are TRBV11-3 and TRBJ2-3; 8 bases map to TRBD1. Germline CDR1 reads SGHNT; CDR2 reads YENEEA. This CDR3 comprises 15 residues. Germline trimming cut 6 bases from V and 2 bases from J; bases unmatched to any gene: 7. The CDR3 is CASSGQGATTDTQYF. In nucleotides, the CDR3 is TGTGCCAGCAGTGGACAGGGCGCCACCACAGATACGCAGTATTTT. The variable domain in full, completed from reference TRBV11-3 and TRBJ2-3, reads EAGVVQSPRYKIIEKKQPVAFWCNPISGHNTLYWYLQNLGQGPELLIRYENEEAVDDSQLPKDRFSAERLKGVDSTLKIQPAELGDSAVYLCASSGQGATTDTQYFGPGTRLTVL.

This chain joins TRBV10-2 and TRBJ2-3; D is possibly TRBD1 (6 bases). V was shortened by 0 bases and J by 8 bases, with 9 bases between the two germline ends. Looked up from germline, CDR1 is WSHSY and CDR2 is SAAADI. The CDR3 totals 13 residues. CDR3 coding DNA: TGCGCCAGCAGTGAGTCGACCAGGGGTACGCAGTATTTT. Protein product: CASSESTRGTQYF.

This clone has only one observation. The chain has TRBV27 and TRBJ1-1; 8 bases are a match to TRBD1. V gave up 3 bases and J gave up 7 bases; unmatched junction bases: 4. Germline loops: CDR1 MNHEY, CDR2 SMNVEV (reference sequence). This CDR3 is built from 13 residues. CDR3: CASSFRGRVEAFF. In DNA form, the CDR3 reads TGTGCCAGCAGTTTCAGGGGGCGGGTTGAAGCTTTCTTT.

The V call is TRBV14, the J call TRBJ2-1; 11 positions match TRBD2. The CDR3 has 14 residues. Germline V gene lookup returns CDR1 SGHDN and CDR2 FVKESK. J lost 3 bases, V lost 5 bases, and 0 bases had no gene match. The CDR3 reads CASSGLAGYNEQFF. DNA of the CDR3: TGTGCCAGCAGCGGACTAGCGGGCTACAATGAGCAGTTCTTC.

This clone appeared a single time. The rearrangement links TRBV7-9 to TRBJ2-3, with D possibly TRBD2 on 5 matching bases. The CDR3 has 17 residues. Germline CDR1 reads SEHNR; CDR2 reads FQNEAQ (reference sequence). The V and J ends lost 5 bases and 0 bases respectively, with 18 bases between them. CDR3 protein: CASSLPSGIPSTDTQYF. Written as DNA, the CDR3 is TGTGCCAGCAGCCTTCCCTCCGGGATCCCGAGCACAGATACGCAGTATTTT.

This clone appeared a single time. The V and J genes are TRBV10-3 and TRBJ1-3; 7 bases map to TRBD1. CDR1 and CDR2 from the germline V gene are ENHRY and SYGVKD. The CDR3 loop spans 16 amino acids. With 6 bases clipped from V and 0 bases from J, the junction kept 8 bases outside the gene matches. The DNA for the CDR3 is TGTGCCATCAGCTATGACAGGGCCCGCTCTGGAAACACCATATATTTT. Amino acid sequence: CAISYDRARSGNTIYF.

V and J are TRBV5-1 and TRBJ2-1; TRBD2 matches 10 bases. The CDR3 loop spans 15 amino acids. Trimming removed 0 bases from V and 6 bases from J; junction bases left unmatched: 3. Germline CDR1 is SGHRS and CDR2 is YFSETQ. CDR3 loop: CASSLGAGGVNEQFF. The DNA of the CDR3 is TGCGCCAGCAGCTTGGGAGCGGGAGGGGTCAATGAGCAGTTCTTC. The whole variable domain, remainder taken from reference TRBV5-1 and TRBJ2-1, is KAGVTQTPRYLIKTRGQQVTLSCSPISGHRSVSWYQQTPGQGLQFLFEYFSETQRNKGNFPGRFSGRQFSNSRSEMNVSTLELGDSALYLCASSLGAGGVNEQFFGPGTRLTVL.

The rearrangement joins TRBV15 to TRBJ1-3, with TRBD1 matching 8 bases. This CDR3 contains 16 residues. V was clipped by 0 bases and J by 4 bases; unmatched bases: 5. Per germline, CDR1 LNHNV and CDR2 YYDKDF (reference sequence). CDR3 loop: CATSRDQGAAGNTIYF. CDR3 DNA: TGTGCCACCAGCAGAGATCAGGGGGCTGCGGGAAACACCATATATTTT.

The CDR3 region is CASSLILGQGNTEAFF. DNA for the CDR3: TGTGCCAGCAGCCTGATTTTGGGACAGGGGAACACTGAAGCTTTCTTT. The genes are TRBV5-5 and TRBJ1-1, with TRBD1 identical over 9 bases. CDR1 and CDR2 from the germline V gene are SGHKS and YYEKEE (reference sequence). Trimming took 4 bases from V and 1 from J; bases not matched to a gene: 8. This CDR3 contains 16 residues.

V gene TRBV29-1 combines with J gene TRBJ2-7; possible D gene TRBD1, 6 bases. The CDR3 is 13 amino acids. Trimming took 1 base from V and 4 from J, leaving 11 bases between them. Germline V lookup: CDR1 SQVTM, CDR2 ANQGSEA. CDR3 DNA sequence: TGCAGCGTTGAAGGGCAGGGACAATACGAGCAGTACTTC. Protein product: CSVEGQGQYEQYF.

A single count supports this clone. The chain couples TRBV30 to TRBJ1-6; tentative D call: TRBD1 (5 bases). The CDR3 is made up of 13 amino acids. Germline CDR1 and CDR2: GTSNPN and SVGIG (reference sequence). Trimming cost V 2 bases and J 9 bases, with 11 bases left between them. The CDR3 region has the DNA TGTGCCTGGAGTAGACAGACGAGTTCACCCCTCCACTTT. Its translation: CAWSRQTSSPLHF. The variable domain in full, with the rest retrieved from reference TRBV30 and TRBJ1-6, is SQTIHQWPATLVQPVGSPLSLECTVEGTSNPNLYWYRQAAGRGLQLLFYSVGIGQISSEVPQNLSASRPQDRQFILSSKKLLLSDSGFYLCAWSRQTSSPLHFGNGTRLTVT.

This clone was seen more than once but under ten times. The J gene is TRBJ1-5, the V gene TRBV30; 7 positions match TRBD1. CDR3 length equals 15 residues. The V and J ends lost 5 bases and 3 bases, in that order; junction bases with no gene match: 10. From germline, CDR1 is GTSNPN and CDR2 SVGIG (reference sequence). CDR3 nucleotides: TGTGCCTGGGCGATCCAGGACAGGCCCAATCAGCCCCAGCATTTT. Protein sequence: CAWAIQDRPNQPQHF.

This sequence joins TRBV11-2 and TRBJ2-1; 9 bases align to TRBD1. V shed 5 bases and J 4 bases; nucleotides not matched to a gene: 9. CDR3 length: 16 amino acids. The germline CDR1 and CDR2 sequences are SGHAT and FQNNGV. CDR3 sequence: CASSMTGGHAYNEQFF. In DNA form, the CDR3 reads TGTGCCAGCAGCATGACAGGGGGGCACGCGTACAATGAGCAGTTCTTC. Drawing the rest from reference TRBV11-2 and TRBJ2-1, the complete variable domain is EAGVAQSPRYKIIEKRQSVAFWCNPISGHATLYWYQQILGQGPKLLIQFQNNGVVDDSQLPKDRFSAERLKGVDSTLKIQPAKLEDSAVYLCASSMTGGHAYNEQFFGPGTRLTVL.

J is TRBJ2-5 and V is TRBV11-2; either TRBD1 or TRBD2 may fit D (5 bases each). The CDR3 totals 14 residues. V was shortened by 5 bases and J by 11 bases, with 21 bases between the two germline ends. Germline V gene data show CDR1 as SGHAT and CDR2 as FQNNGV. The CDR3 protein is CASSPFGTVLEQYF. The CDR3 nucleotides read TGTGCCAGCAGCCCCTTCGGGACGGTCTTGGAGCAGTACTTC.

The gene calls are TRBV7-8 and TRBJ2-3; 8 bases are a match to TRBD2. Looked up from germline, CDR1 is SGHVS and CDR2 is FQNEAQ. V trimming: 0 bases; J trimming: 3 bases; junction bases outside the gene matches: 8. The CDR3 totals 17 residues. This chain's CDR3 is CASSLADSGRRTDTQYF. In DNA, the CDR3 is TGTGCCAGCAGCTTAGCGGACAGCGGGAGAAGAACAGATACGCAGTATTTT.

The chain recombines TRBV5-1 with TRBJ2-1, with TRBD1 identical over 7 bases. The germline CDR1 and CDR2 sequences are SGHRS and YFSETQ. The ends lost 0 bases at V and 4 bases at J; junction bases unmatched: 4. This CDR3 contains 15 residues. CDR3 amino acids: CASSLVGTEYNEQFF. DNA for the CDR3: TGCGCCAGCAGCTTGGTTGGGACAGAGTACAATGAGCAGTTCTTC.

The V gene is TRBV18, the J gene TRBJ2-3, with 7 nucleotides matching TRBD2. The CDR3 contains 17 residues. From germline, CDR1 is KGHSH and CDR2 LQKENI. V lost 4 bases to trimming and J lost 0 bases; unmatched junction nucleotides: 10. CDR3 nucleotides: TGTGCCAGCTCACAAACTCGGGGAGCGGGGAGCACAGATACGCAGTATTTT. Translation gives CASSQTRGAGSTDTQYF.

This clone has just a few counts. J is TRBJ1-1 and V is TRBV7-2; 8 bases line up with TRBD1. CDR1 and CDR2 (germline): SGHTA, FQGNSA. The CDR3 runs 15 residues. V lost 4 bases, J lost 4 bases, and 8 bases stayed unmatched. CDR3 sequence: CASSSASGQGTEAFF. The CDR3 bases are TGTGCCAGCAGCTCAGCAAGCGGACAGGGCACTGAAGCTTTCTTT.